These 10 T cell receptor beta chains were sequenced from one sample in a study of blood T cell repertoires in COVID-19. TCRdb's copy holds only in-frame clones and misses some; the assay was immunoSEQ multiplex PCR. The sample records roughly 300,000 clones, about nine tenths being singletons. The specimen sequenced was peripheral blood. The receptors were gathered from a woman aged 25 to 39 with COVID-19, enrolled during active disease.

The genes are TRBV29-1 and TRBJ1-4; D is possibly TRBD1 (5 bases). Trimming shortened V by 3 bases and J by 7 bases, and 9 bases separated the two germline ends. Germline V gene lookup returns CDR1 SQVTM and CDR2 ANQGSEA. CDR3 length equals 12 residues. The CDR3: CSVEGEVEKLFF. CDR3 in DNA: TGCAGCGTTGAGGGGGAGGTTGAAAAACTGTTTTTT.

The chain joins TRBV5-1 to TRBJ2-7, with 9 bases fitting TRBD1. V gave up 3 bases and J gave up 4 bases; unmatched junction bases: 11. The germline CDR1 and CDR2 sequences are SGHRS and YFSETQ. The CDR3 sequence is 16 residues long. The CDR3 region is CASSSEAGTGQYEQYF. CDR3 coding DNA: TGCGCCAGCAGCTCTGAGGCCGGGACAGGGCAATACGAGCAGTACTTC.

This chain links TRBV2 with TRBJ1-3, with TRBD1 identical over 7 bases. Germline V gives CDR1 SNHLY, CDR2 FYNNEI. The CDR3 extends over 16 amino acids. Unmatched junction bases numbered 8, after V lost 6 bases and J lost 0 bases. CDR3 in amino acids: CASRGRWDSSGNTIYF. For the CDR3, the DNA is TGTGCCAGCAGAGGACGTTGGGACAGCTCTGGAAACACCATATATTTT.

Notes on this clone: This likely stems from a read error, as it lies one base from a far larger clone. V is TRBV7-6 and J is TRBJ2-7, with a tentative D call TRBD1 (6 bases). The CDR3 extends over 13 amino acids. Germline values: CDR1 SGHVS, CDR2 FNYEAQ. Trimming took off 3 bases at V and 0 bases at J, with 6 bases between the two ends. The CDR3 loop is CASSLDSSYEQYF. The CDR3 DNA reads TGTGCCAGCAGCTTGGACAGCTCCTACGAGCAGTACTTC.

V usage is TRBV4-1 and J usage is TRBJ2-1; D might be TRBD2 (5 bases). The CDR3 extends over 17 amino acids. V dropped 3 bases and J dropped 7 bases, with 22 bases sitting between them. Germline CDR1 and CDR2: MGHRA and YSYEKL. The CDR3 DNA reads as TGCGCCAGCAGCCAGGGTCCGCCAGAGCGGTTTCCTAATGAGCAGTTCTTC. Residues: CASSQGPPERFPNEQFF.

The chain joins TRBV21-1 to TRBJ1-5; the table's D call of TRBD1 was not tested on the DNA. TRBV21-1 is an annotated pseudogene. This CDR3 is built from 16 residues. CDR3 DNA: TGTGCCAGCAGTCTCCGGGACAGCGGTAGCAATCAGCCCCAGCATTTT. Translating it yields CASSLRDSGSNQPQHF.

The CDR3 DNA sequence: TGTGCCAGCAGCCAAGCCGGGACAGGGGGCGATCAGCCCCAGCATTTT. It translates to CASSQAGTGGDQPQHF. J is TRBJ1-5 and V is TRBV3-1 (or the pseudogene TRBV3-2); 12 bases are shared with TRBD1. Losses at the gene ends were 1 base for V and 5 bases for J; bases not matched to a gene: 3. This CDR3 contains 16 residues. From germline, CDR1 is LGHDT and CDR2 YNNKEL (reference sequence).

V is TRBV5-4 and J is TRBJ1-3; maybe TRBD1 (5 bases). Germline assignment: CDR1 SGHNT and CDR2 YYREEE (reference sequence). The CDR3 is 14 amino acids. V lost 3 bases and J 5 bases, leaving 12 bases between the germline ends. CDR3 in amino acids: CASSYDRSRNTIYF. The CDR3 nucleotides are TGTGCCAGCAGCTACGACAGATCGAGAAACACCATATATTTT.

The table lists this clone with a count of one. CDR3 sequence reads: CASSQEGPVTDTQYF. The CDR3 nucleotides read TGTGCCAGCAGCCAGGAGGGTCCCGTCACAGATACGCAGTATTTT. The chain links TRBV3-1 (or the pseudogene TRBV3-2) to TRBJ2-3; possibly TRBD2 for D (6 bases). Deletions cut 3 bases from V and 2 bases from J, with 12 bases between. The CDR3 runs to 15 residues. The germline gives CDR1 LGHDT, CDR2 YNNKEL (reference sequence).

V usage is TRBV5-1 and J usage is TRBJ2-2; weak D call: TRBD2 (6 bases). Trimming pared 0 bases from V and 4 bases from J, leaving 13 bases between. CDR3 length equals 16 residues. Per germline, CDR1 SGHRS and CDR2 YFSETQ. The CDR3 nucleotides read TGCGCCAGCAGCTTGGGACTAGGGGTTGGCACCGGGGAGCTGTTTTTT. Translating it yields CASSLGLGVGTGELFF.